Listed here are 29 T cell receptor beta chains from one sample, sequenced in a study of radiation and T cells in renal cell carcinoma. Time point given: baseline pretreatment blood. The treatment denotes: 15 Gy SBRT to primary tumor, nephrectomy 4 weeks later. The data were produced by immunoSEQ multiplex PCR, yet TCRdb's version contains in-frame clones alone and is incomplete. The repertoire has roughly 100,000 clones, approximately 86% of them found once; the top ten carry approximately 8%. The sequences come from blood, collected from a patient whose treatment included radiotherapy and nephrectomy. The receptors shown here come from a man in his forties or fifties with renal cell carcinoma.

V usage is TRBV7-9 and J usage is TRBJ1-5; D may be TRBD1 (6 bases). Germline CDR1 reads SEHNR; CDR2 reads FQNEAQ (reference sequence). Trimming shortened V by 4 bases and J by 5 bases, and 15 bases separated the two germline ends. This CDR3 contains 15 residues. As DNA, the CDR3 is TGTGCCAGCAGCTACTATACAGGGTACGATCAGCCCCAGCATTTT. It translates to CASSYYTGYDQPQHF.

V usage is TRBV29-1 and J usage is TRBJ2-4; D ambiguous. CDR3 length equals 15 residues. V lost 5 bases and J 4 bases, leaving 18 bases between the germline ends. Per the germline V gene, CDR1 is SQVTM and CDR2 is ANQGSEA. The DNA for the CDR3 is TGCAGCGTTCCCGAGAGGTCGTCGGAGAAAAACATTCAGTACTTC. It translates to CSVPERSSEKNIQYF.

CDR3 nucleotides: TGTGCCAGCAGCTTAGGCTCATACAGGGGCTACGAGCAGTACTTC. This translates into CASSLGSYRGYEQYF. The gene calls are TRBV13 and TRBJ2-7; TRBD1 agrees at 7 bases. The germline CDR1 and CDR2 sequences are PRHDT and FYEKMQ (reference sequence). V lost 0 bases and J lost 3; bases outside the gene matches: 5. The length of the CDR3 is 15 residues.

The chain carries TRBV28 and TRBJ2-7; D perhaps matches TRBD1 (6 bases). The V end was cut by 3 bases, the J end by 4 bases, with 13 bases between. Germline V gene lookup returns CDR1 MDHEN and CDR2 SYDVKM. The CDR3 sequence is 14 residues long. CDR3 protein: CASSFDNRAYEQYF. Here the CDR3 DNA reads TGTGCCAGCAGTTTTGATAACAGGGCGTACGAGCAGTACTTC.

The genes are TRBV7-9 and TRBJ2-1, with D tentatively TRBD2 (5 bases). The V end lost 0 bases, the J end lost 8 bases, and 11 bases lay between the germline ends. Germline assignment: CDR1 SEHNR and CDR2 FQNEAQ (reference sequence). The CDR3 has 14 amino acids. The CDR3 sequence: CASSLASLRDEQFF. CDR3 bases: TGTGCCAGCAGCTTAGCGAGCCTGCGGGATGAGCAGTTCTTC. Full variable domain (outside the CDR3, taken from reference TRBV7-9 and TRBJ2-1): DTGVSQNPRHKITKRGQNVTFRCDPISEHNRLYWYRQTLGQGPEFLTYFQNEAQLEKSRLLSDRFSAERPKGSFSTLEIQRTEQGDSAMYLCASSLASLRDEQFFGPGTRLTVL.

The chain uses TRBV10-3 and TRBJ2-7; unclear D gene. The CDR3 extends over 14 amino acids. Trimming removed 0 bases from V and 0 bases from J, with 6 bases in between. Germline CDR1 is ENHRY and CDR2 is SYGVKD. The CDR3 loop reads CAISESPNSYEQYF. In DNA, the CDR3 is TGTGCCATCAGTGAGTCGCCCAACTCCTACGAGCAGTACTTC.

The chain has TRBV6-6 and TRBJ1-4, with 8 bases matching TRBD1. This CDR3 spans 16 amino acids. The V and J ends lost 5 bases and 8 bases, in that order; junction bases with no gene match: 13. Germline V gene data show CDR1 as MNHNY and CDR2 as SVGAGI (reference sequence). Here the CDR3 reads CASSSSPGQGGEKLFF. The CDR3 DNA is TGTGCCAGCAGTAGCTCGCCCGGACAGGGTGGGGAAAAACTGTTTTTT.

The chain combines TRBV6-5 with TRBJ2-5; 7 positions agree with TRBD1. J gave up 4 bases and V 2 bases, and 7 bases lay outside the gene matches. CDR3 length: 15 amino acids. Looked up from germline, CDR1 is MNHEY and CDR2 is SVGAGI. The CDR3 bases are TGTGCCAGCAGTTACCAGCAGGGGGTTGGAGAGACCCAGTACTTC. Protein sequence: CASSYQQGVGETQYF.

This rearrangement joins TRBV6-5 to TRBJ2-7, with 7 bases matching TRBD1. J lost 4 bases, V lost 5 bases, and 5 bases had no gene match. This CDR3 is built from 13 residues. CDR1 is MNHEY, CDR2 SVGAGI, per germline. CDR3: CASSQGTAYEQYF. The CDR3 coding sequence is TGTGCCAGCAGTCAAGGGACAGCATACGAGCAGTACTTC.

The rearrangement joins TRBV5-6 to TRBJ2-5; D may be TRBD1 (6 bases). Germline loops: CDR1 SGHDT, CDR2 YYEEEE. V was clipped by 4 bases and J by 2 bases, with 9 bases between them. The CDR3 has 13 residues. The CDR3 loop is CASSRTAQETQYF. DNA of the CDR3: TGTGCCAGCAGCCGGACAGCGCAAGAGACCCAGTACTTC. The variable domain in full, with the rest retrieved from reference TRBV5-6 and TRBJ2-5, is DAGVTQSPTHLIKTRGQQVTLRCSPKSGHDTVSWYQQALGQGPQFIFQYYEEEERQRGNFPDRFSGHQFPNYSSELNVNALLLGDSALYLCASSRTAQETQYFGPGTRLLVL.

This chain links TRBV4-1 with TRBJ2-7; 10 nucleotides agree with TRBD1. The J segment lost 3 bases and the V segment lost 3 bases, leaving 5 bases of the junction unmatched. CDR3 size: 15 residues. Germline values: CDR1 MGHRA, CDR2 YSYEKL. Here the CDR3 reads CASSHLDRGYYEQYF. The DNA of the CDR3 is TGCGCCAGCAGCCACCTGGACAGGGGGTACTACGAGCAGTACTTC.

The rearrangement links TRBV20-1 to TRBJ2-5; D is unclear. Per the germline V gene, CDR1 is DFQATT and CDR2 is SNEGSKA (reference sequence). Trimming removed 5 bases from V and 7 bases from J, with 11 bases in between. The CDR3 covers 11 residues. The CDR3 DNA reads TGCAGTGCTCAAGGAAACCGGACCCAGTACTTC. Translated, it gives CSAQGNRTQYF.

CDR3 amino acids: CASSRGTGGYYGYTF. As DNA, the CDR3 is TGTGCCAGCAGCCGAGGGACAGGGGGTTACTATGGCTACACCTTC. J is TRBJ1-2 and V is TRBV5-6, with 11 positions matching TRBD1. The CDR3 covers 15 residues. V lost 4 bases and J lost 3; bases outside the gene matches: 5. Germline lookup yields CDR1 SGHDT and CDR2 YYEEEE.

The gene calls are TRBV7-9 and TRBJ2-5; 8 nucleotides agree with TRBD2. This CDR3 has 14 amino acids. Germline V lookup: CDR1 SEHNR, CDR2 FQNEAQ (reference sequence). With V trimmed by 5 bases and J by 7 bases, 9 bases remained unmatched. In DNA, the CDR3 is TGTGCCAGCAGCCCTGGACTAGCCGTGGGGACCCAGTACTTC. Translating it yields CASSPGLAVGTQYF.

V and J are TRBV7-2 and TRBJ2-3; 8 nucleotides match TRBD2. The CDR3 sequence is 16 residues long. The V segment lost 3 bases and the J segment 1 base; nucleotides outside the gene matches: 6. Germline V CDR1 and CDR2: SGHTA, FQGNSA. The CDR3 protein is CASSFTSGPRTDTQYF. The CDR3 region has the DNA TGTGCCAGCAGCTTTACTAGCGGACCACGCACAGATACGCAGTATTTT.

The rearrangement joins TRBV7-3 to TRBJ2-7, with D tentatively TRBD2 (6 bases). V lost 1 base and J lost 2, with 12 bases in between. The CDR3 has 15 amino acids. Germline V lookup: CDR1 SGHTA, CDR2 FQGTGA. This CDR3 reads CASSLNPGGPYEQYF. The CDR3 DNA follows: TGTGCCAGCAGCTTAAACCCCGGAGGGCCCTACGAGCAGTACTTC.

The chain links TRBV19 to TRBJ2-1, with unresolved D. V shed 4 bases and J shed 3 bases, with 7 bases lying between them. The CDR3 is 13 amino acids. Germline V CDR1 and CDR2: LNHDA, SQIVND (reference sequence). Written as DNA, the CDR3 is TGTGCCAGTAGTACCCTAGGCTACAATGAGCAGTTCTTC. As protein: CASSTLGYNEQFF.

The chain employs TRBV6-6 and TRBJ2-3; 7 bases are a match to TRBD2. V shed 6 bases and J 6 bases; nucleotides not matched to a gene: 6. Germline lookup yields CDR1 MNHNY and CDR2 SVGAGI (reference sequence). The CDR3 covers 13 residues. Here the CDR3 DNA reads TGTGCCAGCAGCCCGACTAGCTGGGATACGCAGTATTTT. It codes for CASSPTSWDTQYF.

CDR3 nucleotide sequence: TGTGCCTGGAGGGAGCAGGGGGCGAGACACACTGAAGCTTTCTTT. It yields the protein CAWREQGARHTEAFF. This chain links TRBV30 with TRBJ1-1, with 8 bases matching TRBD1. The ends lost 3 bases at V and 3 bases at J; junction bases unmatched: 9. The CDR3 has 15 residues. Germline V lookup: CDR1 GTSNPN, CDR2 SVGIG (reference sequence).

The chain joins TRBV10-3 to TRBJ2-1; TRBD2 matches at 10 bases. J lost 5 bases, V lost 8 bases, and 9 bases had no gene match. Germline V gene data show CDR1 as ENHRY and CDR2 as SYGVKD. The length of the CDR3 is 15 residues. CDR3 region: CAIASGGSPHNEQFF. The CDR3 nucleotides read TGTGCCATCGCTAGCGGGGGTTCTCCCCACAATGAGCAGTTCTTC.

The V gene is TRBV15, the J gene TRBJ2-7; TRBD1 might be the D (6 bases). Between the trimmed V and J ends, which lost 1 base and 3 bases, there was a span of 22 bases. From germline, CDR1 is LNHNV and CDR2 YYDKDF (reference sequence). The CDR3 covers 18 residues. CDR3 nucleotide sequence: TGTGCCACCAGCAGAGGGGAACTACCGGGACAATCGCGCTACGAGCAGTACTTC. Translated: CATSRGELPGQSRYEQYF.

The DNA of the CDR3 is TGTGCCAGCAGAAGGGGGGCGGGGAATGAGCAGTTCTTC. Its protein is CASRRGAGNEQFF. The V and J genes are TRBV27 and TRBJ2-1; D assignment may be TRBD1 or TRBD2 (6 bases each). Per the germline V gene, CDR1 is MNHEY and CDR2 is SMNVEV (reference sequence). This CDR3 has 13 residues. Trimming left V 6 bases short and J 7 bases short, with 13 bases between.

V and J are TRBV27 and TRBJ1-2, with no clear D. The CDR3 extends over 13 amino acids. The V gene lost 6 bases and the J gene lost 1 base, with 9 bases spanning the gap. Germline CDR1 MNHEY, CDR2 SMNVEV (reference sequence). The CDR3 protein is CASSIGINYGYTF. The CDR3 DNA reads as TGTGCCAGCAGCATCGGGATTAACTATGGCTACACCTTC.

The DNA of the CDR3 is TGTGCCAGCAGCTTACAACTAAATCAGCCCCAGCATTTT. Protein product: CASSLQLNQPQHF. V is TRBV5-5 and J is TRBJ1-5; D is ambiguous. V lost 2 bases, J lost 4 bases, and 7 bases lay in between. The CDR3 has 13 residues. Looked up from germline, CDR1 is SGHKS and CDR2 is YYEKEE (reference sequence).

The chain's CDR3 is CASSTYRDRGFFEKLFF. CDR3 coding DNA: TGTGCCAGTAGTACCTACCGGGACAGGGGATTTTTTGAAAAACTGTTTTTT. The V gene is TRBV19, the J gene TRBJ1-4; 10 nucleotides align to TRBD1. Germline assignment: CDR1 LNHDA and CDR2 SQIVND (reference sequence). This CDR3 contains 17 residues. V shed 4 bases and J 7 bases; nucleotides not matched to a gene: 12.

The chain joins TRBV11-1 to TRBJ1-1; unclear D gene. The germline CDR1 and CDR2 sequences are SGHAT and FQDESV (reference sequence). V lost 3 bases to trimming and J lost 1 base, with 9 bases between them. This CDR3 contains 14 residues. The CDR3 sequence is CASSFMTPNTEAFF. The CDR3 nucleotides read TGTGCCAGCAGCTTCATGACACCGAACACTGAAGCTTTCTTT.

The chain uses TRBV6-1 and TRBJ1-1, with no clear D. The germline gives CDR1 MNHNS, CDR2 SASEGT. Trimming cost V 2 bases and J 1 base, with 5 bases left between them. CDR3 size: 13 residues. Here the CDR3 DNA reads TGTGCCAGCAGTGAAAAGCAGAACACTGAAGCTTTCTTT. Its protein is CASSEKQNTEAFF.

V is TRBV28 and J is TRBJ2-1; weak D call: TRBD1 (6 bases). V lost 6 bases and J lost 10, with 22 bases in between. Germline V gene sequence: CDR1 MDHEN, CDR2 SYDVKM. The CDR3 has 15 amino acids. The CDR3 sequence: CASRLNTGQITEQFF. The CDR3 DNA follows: TGTGCCAGCAGATTAAACACAGGGCAGATTACCGAGCAGTTCTTC.

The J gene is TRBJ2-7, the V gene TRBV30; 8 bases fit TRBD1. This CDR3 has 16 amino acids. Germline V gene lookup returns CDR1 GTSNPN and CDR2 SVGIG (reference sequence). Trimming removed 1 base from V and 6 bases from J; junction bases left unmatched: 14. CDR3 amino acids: CAWSELKWTGSAEQYF. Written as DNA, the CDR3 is TGTGCCTGGAGTGAACTGAAGTGGACAGGGTCGGCCGAGCAGTACTTC.